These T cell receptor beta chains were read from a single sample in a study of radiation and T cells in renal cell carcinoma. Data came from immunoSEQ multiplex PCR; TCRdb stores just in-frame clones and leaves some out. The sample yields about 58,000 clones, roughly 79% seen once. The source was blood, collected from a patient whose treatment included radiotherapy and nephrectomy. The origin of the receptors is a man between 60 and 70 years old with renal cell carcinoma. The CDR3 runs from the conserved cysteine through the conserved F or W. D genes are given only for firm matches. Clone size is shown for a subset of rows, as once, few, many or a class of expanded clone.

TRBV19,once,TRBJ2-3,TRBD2,TGTGCCAGTAGCCTTAGCGGGAGGGCCAAAGATACGCAGTATTTT,CASSLSGRAKDTQYF
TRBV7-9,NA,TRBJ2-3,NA,TGTGCCAGCAGCCACGGCACAGATACGCAGTATTTT,CASSHGTDTQYF
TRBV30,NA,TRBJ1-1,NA,TGTGCCTGGAGTGTACTCAGGATGAACACTGAAGCTTTCTTT,CAWSVLRMNTEAFF
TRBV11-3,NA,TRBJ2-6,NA,TGTGCCAGCAGCCACCGCTCTGGGGCCAACGTCCTGACTTTC,CASSHRSGANVLTF
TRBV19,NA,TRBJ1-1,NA,TGTGCCAGTAGTGCTCGAGAGAAATACACTGAAGCTTTCTTT,CASSAREKYTEAFF
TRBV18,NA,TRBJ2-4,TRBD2,TGTGCCAGCTCGTCCGATATACCCGGGACTAGCGAAAACATTCAGTACTTC,CASSSDIPGTSENIQYF
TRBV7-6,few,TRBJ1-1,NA,TGTGCCAGCAGCTTAGTTCACCTAGGACTCATGAACACTGAAGCTTTCTTT,CASSLVHLGLMNTEAFF
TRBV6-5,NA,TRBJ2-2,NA,TGTGCCAGCAGTTACCCGGACAGCACCGGGGAGCTGTTTTTT,CASSYPDSTGELFF
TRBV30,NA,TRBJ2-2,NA,TGTGCCTGGAGCTGGCCACATCAGGACACCGGGGAGCTGTTTTTT,CAWSWPHQDTGELFF
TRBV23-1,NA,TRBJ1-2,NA,TGCGCCAGCAGTACGATACGCAGAAAGACCTATGGCTACACCTTC,CASSTIRRKTYGYTF
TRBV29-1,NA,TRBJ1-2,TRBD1,TGCAGCGCCACGTTGGGACAGTCCGATGGCTACACCTTC,CSATLGQSDGYTF
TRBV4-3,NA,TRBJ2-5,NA,TGCGCCAGCAGACAAGGGGTTGGGCAGGGGGGTACAGAGACCCAGTACTTC,CASRQGVGQGGTETQYF
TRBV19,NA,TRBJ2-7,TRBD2,TGTGCCAGTAGTGGGACTAGCGGGGACGAGCAGTACTTC,CASSGTSGDEQYF
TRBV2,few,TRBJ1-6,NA,TGTGCCAGCAGTGACCAGGGCCATAATTCACCCCTCCACTTT,CASSDQGHNSPLHF
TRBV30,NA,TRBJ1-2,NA,TGTGCCTGGAGGCACAGGGCCAGCTATGGCTACACCTTC,CAWRHRASYGYTF
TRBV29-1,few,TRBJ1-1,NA,TGCAGCGTTGCAGGGTTAAACACTGAAGCTTTCTTT,CSVAGLNTEAFF